One and the same sample provided the 20 T cell receptor beta chains below, sequenced in a study of T-cell memory formation after mild COVID-19. TCRdb reprocessed the 5' RACE reads with MiXCR, giving one entry per CDR3 protein. The top ten clones hold about 2.2% of a sample with roughly 130,000 distinct CDR3 sequences, about 5.9% of them seen once. The specimen was PBMCs or a T cell subset sorted from them (not recorded which). Every receptor here comes from an adult woman who had mild COVID-19 (a few samples of this study predate the infection). Cell type and time point are not known.

This clonotype was observed a few times. This CDR3 is CASSLVQTSGRNGGNEQFF. The CDR3 region has the DNA TGTGCCAGCTCACTCGTGCAGACTAGCGGGAGGAATGGCGGCAATGAGCAGTTCTTC. V is TRBV18 and J is TRBJ2-1; 13 bases match TRBD2. The CDR3 is 19 amino acids. Germline V lookup: CDR1 KGHSH, CDR2 LQKENI. V shed 4 bases and J 6 bases; nucleotides not matched to a gene: 15. Together with reference TRBV18 and TRBJ2-1, the CDR3 gives the full variable domain: NAGVMQNPRHLVRRRGQEARLRCSPMKGHSHVYWYRQLPEEGLKFMVYLQKENIIDESGMPKERFSAEFPKEGPSILRIQQVVRGDSAAYFCASSLVQTSGRNGGNEQFFGPGTRLTVL.

This clonotype was counted only a few times. This chain links TRBV3-1 with TRBJ1-1; the D gene is possibly TRBD1 (5 bases). Trimming removed 0 bases at V and 1 base at J, with 9 bases between. Per the germline V gene, CDR1 is LGHDT and CDR2 is YNNKEL (reference sequence). The CDR3 is 15 residues long. CDR3 in DNA: TGTGCCAGCAGCCAAGATTCCGGGGGGAACACTGAAGCTTTCTTT. The encoded protein is CASSQDSGGNTEAFF.

This clonotype was seen more than once but under ten times. V and J are TRBV7-9 and TRBJ2-1, with 10 positions matching TRBD2. Losses at the gene ends were 6 bases for V and 5 bases for J; bases not matched to a gene: 16. CDR3 size: 18 residues. The germline CDR1 and CDR2 sequences are SEHNR and FQNEAQ (reference sequence). The DNA of the CDR3 is TGTGCCAGCAGGGACGGTGGAAGCGGGGGGGCTCTGAACAATGAGCAGTTCTTC. It codes for CASRDGGSGGALNNEQFF. The whole variable domain, remainder taken from reference TRBV7-9 and TRBJ2-1, is DTGVSQNPRHKITKRGQNVTFRCDPISEHNRLYWYRQTLGQGPEFLTYFQNEAQLEKSRLLSDRFSAERPKGSFSTLEIQRTEQGDSAMYLCASRDGGSGGALNNEQFFGPGTRLTVL.

This clonotype was seen more than once but under ten times. The genes are TRBV5-1 and TRBJ2-3; TRBD1 might be the D (6 bases). Trimming stripped 6 bases from V and 1 base from J, with 12 bases between. CDR1 is SGHRS, CDR2 YFSETQ, per germline. This CDR3 comprises 14 residues. CDR3 coding DNA: TGCGCCAGCAAGCGGACAGTTGGCACAGATACGCAGTATTTT. This encodes CASKRTVGTDTQYF.

This clonotype occurred many times. The chain employs TRBV29-1 and TRBJ2-7, with D hard to call. The CDR3 is 13 residues long. Trimming removed 5 bases at V and 0 bases at J, with 11 bases between. From germline, CDR1 is SQVTM and CDR2 ANQGSEA. CDR3 in amino acids: CSVLDPSSYEQYF. The CDR3 coding sequence is TGCAGCGTTTTGGACCCCAGCTCCTACGAGCAGTACTTC.

This clonotype was seen repeatedly, ten times or more. The chain has TRBV10-3 and TRBJ2-1; the match to TRBD2 covers 8 bases. CDR3 length: 14 residues. The germline V gene encodes CDR1 ENHRY and CDR2 SYGVKD. The trim removed 7 bases at V and 0 bases at J, leaving 2 bases unmatched. CDR3 nucleotide sequence: TGTGCCATCATGAGCGGGAGCTCCTACAATGAGCAGTTCTTC. It yields the protein CAIMSGSSYNEQFF.

This clonotype was seen more than once but under ten times. The chain uses TRBV7-8 and TRBJ2-5; D possibly matches TRBD1 or TRBD2 (5 bases each). This CDR3 contains 14 residues. V was shortened by 2 bases and J by 1 base, with 8 bases between the two germline ends. CDR1 is SGHVS, CDR2 FQNEAQ, per germline. In DNA form, the CDR3 reads TGTGCCAGCAGCTTAAAAGGGACCCAAGAGACCCAGTACTTC. It specifies CASSLKGTQETQYF.

This chain uses TRBV7-2 with TRBJ2-2; perhaps TRBD1 as D (5 bases). The CDR3 contains 14 residues. CDR1 is SGHTA, CDR2 FQGNSA, per germline. Trimming stripped 1 base from V and 3 bases from J, with 6 bases between. The CDR3 sequence is CASSLGGDTGELFF. The CDR3 DNA is TGTGCCAGCAGCTTAGGGGGCGACACCGGGGAGCTGTTTTTT.

This clonotype has at least ten counts. J is TRBJ1-5 and V is TRBV12-3 or TRBV12-4; D is uncertain. The V and J ends lost 1 base and 0 bases respectively, with 7 bases between them. This CDR3 region has 15 residues. CDR3 sequence reads: CASSLGHPSNQPQHF. DNA for the CDR3: TGTGCCAGCAGTTTAGGGCACCCTAGCAATCAGCCCCAGCATTTT.

This clonotype was recorded many times. The gene calls are TRBV4-1 and TRBJ1-5; D is ambiguous. CDR3 length: 13 amino acids. Germline V CDR1 and CDR2: MGHRA, YSYEKL. The V end was cut by 3 bases, the J end by 3 bases, with 6 bases between. CDR3 bases: TGCGCCAGCAGCCAGGATCCCAATCAGCCCCAGCATTTT. This codes for CASSQDPNQPQHF.

In its sample, this clonotype was seen a few times. This chain uses TRBV25-1 with TRBJ2-7; D gene unclear. The V gene's germline CDR1 is MGHDK and CDR2 SYGVNS. This CDR3 comprises 16 residues. The V gene lost 4 bases and the J gene lost 5 bases, with 21 bases spanning the gap. This chain's CDR3 is CASSAGWLRKGNEQYF. Here the CDR3 DNA reads TGTGCCAGCAGTGCCGGATGGCTAAGGAAGGGCAACGAGCAGTACTTC.

The chain has TRBV4-2 and TRBJ2-1; D call uncertain. Germline V gives CDR1 LGHNA, CDR2 YNFKEQ. Trimming cost V 0 bases and J 0 bases, with 12 bases left between them. CDR3 length: 17 amino acids. The CDR3 is CASSQDARPSSYNEQFF. CDR3 DNA sequence: TGTGCCAGCAGCCAAGATGCCAGGCCAAGCTCCTACAATGAGCAGTTCTTC.

This chain connects TRBV20-1 to TRBJ1-1; 8 nucleotides match TRBD1. This CDR3 has 13 amino acids. Germline CDR1 DFQATT, CDR2 SNEGSKA (reference sequence). V lost 2 bases to trimming and J lost 1 base; unmatched junction nucleotides: 0. CDR3 nucleotides: TGCAGTGCTAGACAGGGGGCGAACACTGAAGCTTTCTTT. Its translation is CSARQGANTEAFF.

This clonotype was seen a few times. This chain links TRBV7-9 with TRBJ2-1; a possible D gene is TRBD2 (6 bases). The germline gives CDR1 SEHNR, CDR2 FQNEAQ (reference sequence). CDR3 size: 14 residues. Trimming removed 3 bases at V and 7 bases at J, with 13 bases between. In DNA form, the CDR3 reads TGTGCCAGCAGCTTCGGGGGAGTTTCGAATGAGCAGTTCTTC. Translation gives CASSFGGVSNEQFF.

This clonotype has a count of ten or more. The chain is built from TRBV7-2 and TRBJ2-1; 10 bases align to TRBD2. CDR1 and CDR2 (germline): SGHTA, FQGNSA. J gave up 2 bases and V 5 bases, and 6 bases lay outside the gene matches. The CDR3 covers 16 residues. CDR3 region: CASSLRTSGTYNEQFF. CDR3 DNA: TGTGCCAGCAGCCTTAGGACTAGCGGTACCTACAATGAGCAGTTCTTC.

There are many counts of this clonotype. The chain has TRBV6-5 and TRBJ1-3, with D hard to call. The germline V gene encodes CDR1 MNHEY and CDR2 SVGAGI. The CDR3 sequence is 13 residues long. V lost 5 bases to trimming and J lost 2 bases, with 7 bases between them. The CDR3 bases are TGTGCCAGCAGTCCGGGAACTGGAAACACCATATATTTT. Translation: CASSPGTGNTIYF.

The genes are TRBV12-3 or TRBV12-4 and TRBJ2-1; no definite D call. The CDR3 consists of 14 residues. With 6 bases removed from V and 10 bases from J, the gap between germline ends came to 19 bases. The CDR3 reads CASRRLIEAEEQFF. CDR3 bases: TGTGCCAGCAGACGGCTGATAGAAGCAGAAGAGCAGTTCTTC.

This chain joins TRBV12-3 or TRBV12-4 and TRBJ2-1; a weak D match, TRBD2 (5 bases). The V and J ends lost 7 bases and 9 bases respectively, with 16 bases between them. This CDR3 contains 13 residues. CDR3 loop: CASKRESMGEQFF. CDR3 nucleotides: TGTGCCAGCAAAAGGGAGAGTATGGGTGAGCAGTTCTTC.

The chain has TRBV6-1 and TRBJ2-1; 9 bases agree with TRBD2. The CDR3 spans 15 residues. Germline lookup yields CDR1 MNHNS and CDR2 SASEGT. The V and J ends lost 7 bases and 8 bases, in that order; junction bases with no gene match: 12. CDR3 DNA sequence: TGTGCCAGCAAGGCGGGACTAGCATCGGGAGATGAGCAGTTCTTC. Translating gives CASKAGLASGDEQFF.

This clonotype occurred many times. The V gene is TRBV2, the J gene TRBJ2-1; 7 bases fit TRBD2. The germline V gene encodes CDR1 SNHLY and CDR2 FYNNEI. The ends lost 6 bases at V and 4 bases at J; junction bases unmatched: 6. The CDR3 runs 14 residues. The CDR3 bases are TGTGCCAGCAGACCGAGCGGGATATACAATGAGCAGTTCTTC. Protein: CASRPSGIYNEQFF.